The rows below give T cell receptor beta chains drawn from one sample of a study of T cells in localized non-small cell lung cancer. Generated by immunoSEQ multiplex PCR, the TCRdb table keeps only in-frame clones and is missing some. The top ten hold over 2% of the sample, which has more than 40,000 clones, around 83% seen once. The sample consisted of PBMCs, taken before any cancer treatment. All receptors come from a man aged 40-75 years with stage II lung adenocarcinoma. CDR3s include the opening cysteine and the closing phenylalanine or tryptophan. A D gene is named only where the DNA matches it firmly. Not every row has a clone size; where given, it reads once, few, many or a size class.

J: TRBJ2-7
V: TRBV18
D: NA
size: NA
CDR3: CASSPEVIYEQYF
DNA: TGTGCCAGCTCACCTGAAGTGATCTACGAGCAGTACTTC

J: TRBJ2-3
V: TRBV2
D: NA
size: NA
CDR3: CASSGNRGTDTQYF
DNA: TGTGCCAGCAGTGGGAACAGGGGCACAGATACGCAGTATTTT

J: TRBJ1-4
V: TRBV5-5
D: NA
size: NA
CDR3: CASSIGTTGRNEKLFF
DNA: TGTGCCAGCAGCATCGGGACAACGGGGCGTAATGAAAAACTGTTTTTT

J: TRBJ1-1
V: TRBV14
D: TRBD1
size: NA
CDR3: CASSQRKGAGNTEAFF
DNA: TGTGCCAGCAGCCAACGAAAGGGGGCAGGGAATACTGAAGCTTTCTTT

J: TRBJ1-5
V: TRBV2
D: NA
size: NA
CDR3: CASSEGQNQPQHF
DNA: TGTGCCAGCAGTGAAGGGCAGAATCAGCCCCAGCATTTT

J: TRBJ2-3
V: TRBV6-1
D: NA
size: NA
CDR3: CASSGVKFTDTQYF
DNA: TGTGCCAGCAGCGGGGTTAAATTCACAGATACGCAGTATTTT

J: TRBJ1-5
V: TRBV9
D: NA
size: NA
CDR3: CASSVGRGRQPQHF
DNA: TGTGCCAGCAGCGTAGGTCGGGGGCGTCAGCCCCAGCATTTT

J: TRBJ2-5
V: TRBV6-1
D: NA
size: NA
CDR3: CASSESSPETQYF
DNA: TGTGCCAGCAGTGAAAGCAGCCCCGAGACCCAGTACTTC

J: TRBJ2-5
V: TRBV2
D: NA
size: NA
CDR3: CASSPRGAYKKETQYF
DNA: TGTGCCAGCAGTCCACGGGGGGCCTATAAGAAAGAGACCCAGTACTTC

J: TRBJ1-2
V: TRBV5-4
D: TRBD1
size: NA
CDR3: CASSSLGTGYGYTF
DNA: TGTGCCAGCAGCTCTTTAGGGACAGGTTATGGCTACACCTTC

J: TRBJ2-7
V: TRBV7-6
D: TRBD1
size: NA
CDR3: CASSANRGARYEQYF
DNA: TGTGCCAGCAGCGCCAACAGGGGTGCCCGCTACGAGCAGTACTTC

J: TRBJ2-5
V: TRBV19
D: NA
size: NA
CDR3: CASSIAGYPQETQYF
DNA: TGTGCCAGTAGTATAGCAGGCTACCCCCAAGAGACCCAGTACTTC

J: TRBJ2-1
V: TRBV5-1
D: NA
size: NA
CDR3: CASSLDRVVFF
DNA: TGCGCCAGCAGCTTGGACAGGGTAGTGTTCTTC

J: TRBJ1-5
V: TRBV27
D: NA
size: NA
CDR3: CASSLSTPGNQPQHF
DNA: TGTGCCAGCAGTTTATCGACGCCGGGTAATCAGCCCCAGCATTTT

J: TRBJ1-1
V: TRBV4-1
D: NA
size: NA
CDR3: CASSFGENTEAFF
DNA: TGCGCCAGCAGCTTCGGAGAGAACACTGAAGCTTTCTTT

J: TRBJ2-2
V: TRBV10-2
D: NA
size: medium-sized
CDR3: CASGTANTGELFF
DNA: TGCGCCAGCGGGACGGCGAACACCGGGGAGCTGTTTTTT

J: TRBJ2-1
V: TRBV6-5
D: NA
size: NA
CDR3: CASSSRGSEQFF
DNA: TGTGCCAGCAGTTCCCGGGGGAGTGAGCAGTTCTTC

J: TRBJ1-1
V: TRBV2
D: TRBD1
size: once
CDR3: CASGGTGVNTEAFF
DNA: TGTGCCAGCGGGGGGACAGGGGTGAACACTGAAGCTTTCTTT

J: TRBJ2-7
V: TRBV5-4
D: TRBD2
size: NA
CDR3: CASSSSGGFSYEQYF
DNA: TGTGCCAGCAGCTCCAGCGGGGGCTTCTCCTACGAGCAGTACTTC

J: TRBJ1-2
V: TRBV14
D: NA
size: NA
CDR3: CASSQDLGGGYTF
DNA: TGTGCCAGCAGCCAAGATCTCGGGGGTGGCTACACCTTC

J: TRBJ1-2
V: TRBV9
D: TRBD1
size: NA
CDR3: CASTGTAYGYTF
DNA: TGTGCCAGCACAGGGACAGCCTATGGCTACACCTTC

J: TRBJ1-2
V: TRBV30
D: NA
size: NA
CDR3: CAWRLNGGSNYGYTF
DNA: TGTGCCTGGAGGCTCAATGGGGGCTCTAACTATGGCTACACCTTC

J: TRBJ2-1
V: TRBV10-2
D: NA
size: NA
CDR3: CASSEAGHEQFF
DNA: TGCGCCAGCAGTGAGGCGGGTCATGAGCAGTTCTTC

J: TRBJ1-5
V: TRBV28
D: NA
size: NA
CDR3: CASRAGNQPQHF
DNA: TGTGCCAGCAGAGCAGGCAATCAGCCCCAGCATTTT

J: TRBJ1-2
V: TRBV6-5
D: NA
size: NA
CDR3: CASSYGGARYGYTF
DNA: TGTGCCAGCAGTTACGGCGGGGCTCGCTATGGCTACACCTTC

J: TRBJ1-5
V: TRBV4-1
D: NA
size: NA
CDR3: CASSPTANQPQHF
DNA: TGCGCCAGCAGCCCTACAGCGAATCAGCCCCAGCATTTT

J: TRBJ2-2
V: TRBV9
D: NA
size: NA
CDR3: CASSVDGGELFF
DNA: TGTGCCAGCAGCGTAGATGGCGGGGAGCTGTTTTTT

J: TRBJ1-5
V: TRBV4-1
D: NA
size: NA
CDR3: CASSQGQASNQPQHF
DNA: TGCGCCAGCAGCCAAGGGCAGGCTAGCAATCAGCCCCAGCATTTT

J: TRBJ2-1
V: TRBV7-9
D: NA
size: NA
CDR3: CASRGHEGSSYNEQFF
DNA: TGTGCCAGCAGAGGGCACGAGGGTTCTTCCTACAATGAGCAGTTCTTC

J: TRBJ1-2
V: TRBV5-8
D: NA
size: NA
CDR3: CASSLSIGRLGDYTF
DNA: TGTGCCAGCAGCTTGAGTATAGGCCGGCTGGGAGACTACACCTTC

J: TRBJ1-1
V: TRBV2
D: TRBD1
size: NA
CDR3: CASSLDRAETEAFF
DNA: TGTGCCAGCAGTCTCGACAGGGCTGAGACTGAAGCTTTCTTT

J: TRBJ1-5
V: TRBV30
D: NA
size: NA
CDR3: CAWSPRDWGNQPQHF
DNA: TGTGCCTGGAGTCCCCGCGACTGGGGCAATCAGCCCCAGCATTTT

J: TRBJ2-1
V: TRBV9
D: NA
size: NA
CDR3: CASSVDGGNEQFF
DNA: TGTGCCAGCAGCGTAGACGGGGGCAATGAGCAGTTCTTC

J: TRBJ1-6
V: TRBV5-1
D: NA
size: few
CDR3: CASSLVKSSYNSPLHF
DNA: TGCGCCAGCAGCTTGGTTAAGAGCTCCTATAATTCACCCCTCCACTTT

J: TRBJ1-1
V: TRBV2
D: NA
size: NA
CDR3: CASRDLRAVNTEAFF
DNA: TGTGCCAGCAGGGACCTGAGGGCCGTGAACACTGAAGCTTTCTTT

J: TRBJ1-1
V: TRBV5-4
D: TRBD1
size: NA
CDR3: CASSLMAGQGFTEAFF
DNA: TGTGCCAGCAGCCTGATGGCGGGACAGGGTTTTACTGAAGCTTTCTTT

J: TRBJ2-7
V: TRBV30
D: TRBD1
size: NA
CDR3: CAWRGQGWAYEQYF
DNA: TGTGCCTGGAGAGGACAGGGTTGGGCCTACGAGCAGTACTTC

J: TRBJ2-2
V: TRBV10-1
D: NA
size: NA
CDR3: CASQNEQGGGELFF
DNA: TGCGCCAGCCAAAACGAACAGGGAGGCGGGGAGCTGTTTTTT

J: TRBJ1-6
V: TRBV6-1
D: NA
size: NA
CDR3: CASSEDRPLTGSPLHF
DNA: TGTGCCAGCAGTGAAGACAGGCCTTTAACGGGTTCACCCCTCCACTTT

J: TRBJ2-6
V: TRBV7-3
D: NA
size: NA
CDR3: CASARSGANVLTF
DNA: TGTGCCAGCGCCCGCTCTGGGGCCAACGTCCTGACTTTC

J: TRBJ2-4
V: TRBV4-1
D: TRBD2
size: NA
CDR3: CASSHTPPTSGGNIQYF
DNA: TGCGCCAGCAGCCACACCCCCCCGACTAGCGGGGGGAACATTCAGTACTTC

J: TRBJ1-3
V: TRBV6-6
D: NA
size: NA
CDR3: CATPRGRRGNTIYF
DNA: TGTGCCACCCCACGGGGCAGGCGTGGAAACACCATATATTTT

J: TRBJ2-6
V: TRBV5-6
D: NA
size: NA
CDR3: CASSLLSGANVLTF
DNA: TGTGCCAGCAGCTTGTTATCTGGGGCCAACGTCCTGACTTTC

J: TRBJ2-5
V: TRBV18
D: NA
size: NA
CDR3: CASSPVFGYQETQYF
DNA: TGTGCCAGCTCACCCGTGTTCGGGTACCAAGAGACCCAGTACTTC

J: TRBJ1-2
V: TRBV7-9
D: TRBD1
size: NA
CDR3: CASSYGQDGYTF
DNA: TGTGCCAGCAGCTATGGACAGGATGGCTACACCTTC

J: TRBJ2-5
V: TRBV2
D: NA
size: NA
CDR3: CASSASRQETQYF
DNA: TGTGCCAGCAGTGCTTCCCGCCAAGAGACCCAGTACTTC

J: TRBJ2-5
V: TRBV5-6
D: TRBD2
size: few
CDR3: CASLGRGGRRYETQYF
DNA: TGTGCCAGCCTGGGGCGGGGGGGCCGACGGTATGAGACCCAGTACTTC

J: TRBJ1-4
V: TRBV6-1
D: NA
size: NA
CDR3: CASRPGQSGTEKLFF
DNA: TGTGCCAGCAGACCCGGACAGAGCGGGACGGAAAAACTGTTTTTT

J: TRBJ2-5
V: TRBV5-8
D: NA
size: once
CDR3: CASSFPGHPNLYQETQYF
DNA: TGTGCCAGCAGCTTTCCTGGACACCCGAACTTGTACCAAGAGACCCAGTACTTC

J: TRBJ1-3
V: TRBV6-1
D: NA
size: NA
CDR3: CATQAVRSGNTIYF
DNA: TGTGCCACGCAGGCAGTGCGCTCTGGAAACACCATATATTTT